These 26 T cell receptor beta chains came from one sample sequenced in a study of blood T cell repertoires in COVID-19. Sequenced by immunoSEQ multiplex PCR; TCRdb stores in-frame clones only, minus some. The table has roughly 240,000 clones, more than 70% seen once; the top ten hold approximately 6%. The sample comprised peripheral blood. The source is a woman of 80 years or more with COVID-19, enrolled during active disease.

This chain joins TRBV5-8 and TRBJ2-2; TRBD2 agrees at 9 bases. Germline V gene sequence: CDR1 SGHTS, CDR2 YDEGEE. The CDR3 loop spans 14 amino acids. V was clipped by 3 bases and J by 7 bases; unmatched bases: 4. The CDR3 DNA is TGTGCCAGCAGCTGGGGACTAGCAGGCGGGGAGCTGTTTTTT. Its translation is CASSWGLAGGELFF.

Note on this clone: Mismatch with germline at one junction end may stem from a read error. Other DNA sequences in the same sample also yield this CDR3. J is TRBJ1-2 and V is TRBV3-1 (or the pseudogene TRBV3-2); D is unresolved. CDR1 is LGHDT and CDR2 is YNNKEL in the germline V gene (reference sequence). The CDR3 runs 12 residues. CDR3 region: CASSQALYGYTF. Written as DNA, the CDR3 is TGTGCCAGCAGTCAAGCCTTATATGGCTACACCTTC.

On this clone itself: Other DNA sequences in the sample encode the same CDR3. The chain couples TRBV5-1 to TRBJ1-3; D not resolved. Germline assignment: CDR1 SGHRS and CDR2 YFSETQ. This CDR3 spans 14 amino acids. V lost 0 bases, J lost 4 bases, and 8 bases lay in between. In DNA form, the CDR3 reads TGCGCCAGCAGCTTGGGTTCGGGGGGAAACACCATATATTTT. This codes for CASSLGSGGNTIYF.

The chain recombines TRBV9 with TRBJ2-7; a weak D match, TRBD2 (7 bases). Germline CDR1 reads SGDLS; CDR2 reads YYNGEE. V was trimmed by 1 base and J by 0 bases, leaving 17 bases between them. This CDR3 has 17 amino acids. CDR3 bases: TGTGCCAGCAGCGTACGGGGGGCAGGGCCACGCTCCTACGAGCAGTACTTC. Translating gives CASSVRGAGPRSYEQYF.

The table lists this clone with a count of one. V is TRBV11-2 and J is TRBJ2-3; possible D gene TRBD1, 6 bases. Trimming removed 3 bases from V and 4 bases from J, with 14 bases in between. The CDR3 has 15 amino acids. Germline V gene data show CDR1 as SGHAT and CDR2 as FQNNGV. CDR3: CASSFTGKGADTQYF. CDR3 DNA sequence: TGTGCCAGCAGCTTTACAGGGAAGGGAGCAGATACGCAGTATTTT.

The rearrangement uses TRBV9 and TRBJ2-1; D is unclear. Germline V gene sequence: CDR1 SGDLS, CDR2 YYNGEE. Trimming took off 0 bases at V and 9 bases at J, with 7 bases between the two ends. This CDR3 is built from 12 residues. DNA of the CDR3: TGTGCCAGCAGCGTAGAGAACGGTGAGCAGTTCTTC. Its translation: CASSVENGEQFF.

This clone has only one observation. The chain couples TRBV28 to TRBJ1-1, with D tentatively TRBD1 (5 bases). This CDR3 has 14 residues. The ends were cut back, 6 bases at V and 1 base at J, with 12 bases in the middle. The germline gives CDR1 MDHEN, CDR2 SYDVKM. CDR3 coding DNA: TGTGCCAGCAGCCTGACAGCAAAGAACACTGAAGCTTTCTTT. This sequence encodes CASSLTAKNTEAFF.

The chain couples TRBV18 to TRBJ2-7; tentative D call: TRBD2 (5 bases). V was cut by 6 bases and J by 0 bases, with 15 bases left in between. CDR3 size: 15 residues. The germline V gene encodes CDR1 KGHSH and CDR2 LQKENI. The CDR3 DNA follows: TGTGCCAGCTCTGTCGGCGGGCACAGCTCCTACGAGCAGTACTTC. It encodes CASSVGGHSSYEQYF.

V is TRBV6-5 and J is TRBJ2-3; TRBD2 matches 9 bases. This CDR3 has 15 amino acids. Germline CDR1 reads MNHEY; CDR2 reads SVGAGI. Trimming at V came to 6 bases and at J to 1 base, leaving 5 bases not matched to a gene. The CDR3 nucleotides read TGTGCCAGCAGAGAGCGGGGGGCCGGCACAGATACGCAGTATTTT. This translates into CASRERGAGTDTQYF.

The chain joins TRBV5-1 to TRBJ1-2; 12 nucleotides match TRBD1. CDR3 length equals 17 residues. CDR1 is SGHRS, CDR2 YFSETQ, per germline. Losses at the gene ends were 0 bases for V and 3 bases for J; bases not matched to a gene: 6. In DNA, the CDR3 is TGCGCCAGCAGCTTGGTTGTTAGGGACAGGGGGCACTATGGCTACACCTTC. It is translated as CASSLVVRDRGHYGYTF. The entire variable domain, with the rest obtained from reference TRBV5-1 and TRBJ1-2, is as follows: KAGVTQTPRYLIKTRGQQVTLSCSPISGHRSVSWYQQTPGQGLQFLFEYFSETQRNKGNFPGRFSGRQFSNSRSEMNVSTLELGDSALYLCASSLVVRDRGHYGYTFGSGTRLTVV.

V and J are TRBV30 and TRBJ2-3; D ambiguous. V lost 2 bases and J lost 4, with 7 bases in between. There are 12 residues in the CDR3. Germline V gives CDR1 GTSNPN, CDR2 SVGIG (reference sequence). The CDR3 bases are TGTGCCTGGAGTCCTTCCCCAGATACGCAGTATTTT. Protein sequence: CAWSPSPDTQYF.

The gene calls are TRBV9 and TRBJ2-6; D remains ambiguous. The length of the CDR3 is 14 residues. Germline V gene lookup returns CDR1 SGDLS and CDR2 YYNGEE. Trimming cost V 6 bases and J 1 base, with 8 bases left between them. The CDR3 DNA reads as TGTGCCAGCACCCCAGATTCTGGGGCCAACGTCCTGACTTTC. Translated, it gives CASTPDSGANVLTF.

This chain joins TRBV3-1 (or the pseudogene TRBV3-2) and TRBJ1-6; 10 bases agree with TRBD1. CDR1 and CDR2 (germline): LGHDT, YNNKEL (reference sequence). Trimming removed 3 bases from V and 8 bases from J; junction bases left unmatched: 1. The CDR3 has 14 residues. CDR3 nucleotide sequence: TGTGCCAGCAGCCACGGGACAGGGGATTCACCCCTCCACTTT. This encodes CASSHGTGDSPLHF.

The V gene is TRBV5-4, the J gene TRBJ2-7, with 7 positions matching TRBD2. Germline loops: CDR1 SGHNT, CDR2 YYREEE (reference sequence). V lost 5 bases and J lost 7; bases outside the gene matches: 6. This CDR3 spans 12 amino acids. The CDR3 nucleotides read TGTGCCAGCAGGTCGGAGCGGGGTGAGCAGTACGTC. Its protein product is CASRSERGEQYV.

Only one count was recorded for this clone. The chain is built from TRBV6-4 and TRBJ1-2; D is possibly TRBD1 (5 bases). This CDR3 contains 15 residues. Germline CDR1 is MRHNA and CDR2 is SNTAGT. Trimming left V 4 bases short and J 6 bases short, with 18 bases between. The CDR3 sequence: CASSVLDNQLDGYTF. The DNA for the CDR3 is TGTGCCAGCAGTGTCTTGGACAATCAGTTGGATGGCTACACCTTC.

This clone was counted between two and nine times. CDR3 in DNA: TGTGCCAGTAGTATAGCTAGCGGGGGCCAGAGCACAGATACGCAGTATTTT. Translated, it gives CASSIASGGQSTDTQYF. The chain recombines TRBV19 with TRBJ2-3, with 10 bases fitting TRBD2. V trimming: 1 base; J trimming: 0 bases; junction bases outside the gene matches: 4. Germline V gene sequence: CDR1 LNHDA, CDR2 SQIVND (reference sequence). CDR3 length: 17 residues.

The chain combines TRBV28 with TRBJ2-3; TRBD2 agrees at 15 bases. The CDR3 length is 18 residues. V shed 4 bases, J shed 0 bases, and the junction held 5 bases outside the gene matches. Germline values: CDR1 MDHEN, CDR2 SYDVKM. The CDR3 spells CASSSGTSGGSSTDTQYF. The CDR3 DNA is TGTGCCAGCAGTTCCGGGACTAGCGGGGGGAGTAGCACAGATACGCAGTATTTT.

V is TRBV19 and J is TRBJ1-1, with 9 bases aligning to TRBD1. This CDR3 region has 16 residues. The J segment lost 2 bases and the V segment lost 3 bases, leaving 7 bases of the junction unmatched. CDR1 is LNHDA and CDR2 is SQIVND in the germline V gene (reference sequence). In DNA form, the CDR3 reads TGTGCCAGTAGTATCACAGGGGGCCAGACAAACACTGAAGCTTTCTTT. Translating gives CASSITGGQTNTEAFF.

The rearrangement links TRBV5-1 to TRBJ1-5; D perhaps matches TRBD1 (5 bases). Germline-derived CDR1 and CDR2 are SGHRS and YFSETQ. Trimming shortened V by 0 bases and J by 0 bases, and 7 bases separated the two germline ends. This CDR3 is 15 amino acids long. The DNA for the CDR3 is TGCGCCAGCAGCTTGGGGGGCTATAGCAATCAGCCCCAGCATTTT. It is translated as CASSLGGYSNQPQHF.

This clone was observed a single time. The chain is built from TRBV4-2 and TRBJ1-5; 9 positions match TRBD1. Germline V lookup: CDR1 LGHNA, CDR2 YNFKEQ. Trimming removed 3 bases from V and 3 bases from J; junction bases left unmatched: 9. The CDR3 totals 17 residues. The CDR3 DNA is TGTGCCAGCAGCCACCGACAGGGGGAGCCCCCCAATCAGCCCCAGCATTTT. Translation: CASSHRQGEPPNQPQHF.

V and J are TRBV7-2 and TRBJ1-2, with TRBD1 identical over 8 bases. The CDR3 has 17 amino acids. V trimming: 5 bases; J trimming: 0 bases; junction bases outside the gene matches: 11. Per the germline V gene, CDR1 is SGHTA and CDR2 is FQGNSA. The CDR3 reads CASSSGTGGDSNYGYTF. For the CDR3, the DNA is TGTGCCAGCAGCAGTGGGACAGGCGGTGATTCTAACTATGGCTACACCTTC.

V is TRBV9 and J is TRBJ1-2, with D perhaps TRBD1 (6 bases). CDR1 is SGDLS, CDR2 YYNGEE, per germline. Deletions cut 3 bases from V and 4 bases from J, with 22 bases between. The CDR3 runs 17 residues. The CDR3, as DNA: TGTGCCAGCAGCGCAAGACAGGCCCAATCCCCGGGCTATGGCTACACCTTC. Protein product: CASSARQAQSPGYGYTF.

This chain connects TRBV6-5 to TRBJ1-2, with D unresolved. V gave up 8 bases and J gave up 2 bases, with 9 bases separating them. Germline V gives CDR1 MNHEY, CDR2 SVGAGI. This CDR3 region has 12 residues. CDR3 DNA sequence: TGTGCCAGCGTGGGCAGCAACTATGGCTACACCTTC. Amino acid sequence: CASVGSNYGYTF.

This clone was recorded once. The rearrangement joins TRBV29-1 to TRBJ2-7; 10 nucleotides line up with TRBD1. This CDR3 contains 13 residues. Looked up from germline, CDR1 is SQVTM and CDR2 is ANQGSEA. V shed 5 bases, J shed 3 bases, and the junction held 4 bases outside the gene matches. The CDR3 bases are TGCAGCGTTTCCGGGACAGGGGTCTACGAGCAGTACTTC. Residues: CSVSGTGVYEQYF.

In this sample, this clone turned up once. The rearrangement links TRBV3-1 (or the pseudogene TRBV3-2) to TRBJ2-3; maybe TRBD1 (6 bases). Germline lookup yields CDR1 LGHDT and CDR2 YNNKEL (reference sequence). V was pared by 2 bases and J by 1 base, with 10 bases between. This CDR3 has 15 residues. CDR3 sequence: CASSQTAGGTDTQYF. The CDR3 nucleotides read TGTGCCAGCAGCCAAACGGCAGGGGGCACAGATACGCAGTATTTT.

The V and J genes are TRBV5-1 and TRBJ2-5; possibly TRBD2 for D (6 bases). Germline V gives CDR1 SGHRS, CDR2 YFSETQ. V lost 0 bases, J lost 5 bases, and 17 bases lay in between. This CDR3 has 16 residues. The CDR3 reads CASSLDGGASLETQYF. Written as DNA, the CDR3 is TGCGCCAGCAGCTTGGATGGAGGGGCAAGTTTGGAGACCCAGTACTTC.